The clone carrying this T cell receptor beta chain was seen at least ten times. What it recognizes is unknown. Within a library made for alpha chains, this beta chain is off target, and its count is uninformative. CDR1 SGHRS and CDR2 YFSETQ come from the germline V gene. Trimming removed 3 bases at V and 5 bases at J, with 8 bases between. The CDR3 runs 13 residues. Every TCR cDNA molecule bore its own unique molecular identifier. TCRdb processed the 5' RACE reads anew with MiXCR; each CDR3 protein has one entry. The top ten hold under 30% of the sample, which has 9,500 to 12,000 distinct CDR3 sequences, around 6.5% seen once. These data originate in a study of spatial heterogeneity in lung cancer. Study summary: Every unique TCR and UMI combination, on average, appeared more than ten times in raw reads. Study results and limitations: At resection, ubiquitous expanded tumor TCRs appeared in blood more than at follow-up.

The time point was: sample taken at primary tumor resection. Whole RNA was taken from tumor, nontumor lung or frozen PBMC; it was then sequenced unsorted. Untreated early-stage non-small cell lung cancer patients, around 70 in total, were the donors. This receptor was obtained from a male donor with early-stage non-small cell lung cancer. The material was PBMCs, obtained at surgery. The chain employs TRBV5-1 and TRBJ2-2; D remains ambiguous. CDR3 in amino acids: CASSSDGTGELFF. The CDR3, as DNA: TGCGCCAGCAGCTCGGACGGAACCGGGGAGCTGTTTTTT.